A selection of T cell receptor beta chains follows, all from one sample in a study of blood T cells in healthy people across ages. TCRdb reanalysed the 5' RACE reads using MiXCR and keeps one entry per CDR3 protein. The sample lists some 1.5 million distinct CDR3 sequences, 28% occurring once. Sequenced material: blood. The receptor set was obtained from a woman aged 25 to 39 in good health. CDR3s include the opening cysteine and the closing phenylalanine or tryptophan. The D gene is left open where the match is weak. The listing skips clone size in some rows; elsewhere it reads once, few, many or a size class.

clone_size	v_call	j_call	d_call	cdr3_nt	cdr3_aa
few	TRBV2	TRBJ2-3	-	TGTGCCAGCAGGAATAGGCAGAGCACAGATACGCAGTATTTT	CASRNRQSTDTQYF
-	TRBV11-2	TRBJ2-4	-	TGTGCCAGCAGCCCCCGGACCAAAAACATTCAGTACTTC	CASSPRTKNIQYF
few	TRBV28	TRBJ1-2	-	TGTGCCAGCAGTCCAAACCTAGGTCCTACCCTCTATGGCTACACCTTC	CASSPNLGPTLYGYTF
many	TRBV20-1	TRBJ2-1	-	TGCAGTGCTAGAGTGAACCGATACAATGAGCAGTTCTTC	CSARVNRYNEQFF
few	TRBV5-5	TRBJ2-5	TRBD2	TGTGCCAGCAGCACTTGGGGGGGAAACCAAGAGACCCAGTACTTC	CASSTWGGNQETQYF
many	TRBV20-1	TRBJ2-7	TRBD2	TGCAGTGCTAGGCTCTCCCAGGCGGGAGGGGAGTACGAGCAGTACTTC	CSARLSQAGGEYEQYF
many	TRBV7-2	TRBJ2-1	-	TGTGCCAGCAGCCTCTCCGGGAAGCTTATCACCAATGAGCAGTTCTTC	CASSLSGKLITNEQFF
-	TRBV5-5	TRBJ2-5	TRBD1	TGTGCCAGCAGCGAGACAGGGGGGTTTAGGGAGACCCAGTACTTC	CASSETGGFRETQYF
-	TRBV5-1	TRBJ1-1	-	TGCGCCAGCAGCTCAAGCGGACAGTTCACTGAAGCTTTCTTT	CASSSSGQFTEAFF
few	TRBV7-9	TRBJ2-5	-	TGTGCCAGCAGCTTTGCTCGGGGACAAGAGACCCAGTACTTC	CASSFARGQETQYF
-	TRBV6-2/TRBV6-3	TRBJ2-3	-	TGTGCCAGCAGTTACGAGCCCCAGGACACGCAGTATTTT	CASSYEPQDTQYF
-	TRBV7-9	TRBJ1-4	TRBD1	TGTGCCAGCAGCAGCAGGACAGGGTGGAATGAAAAACTGTTTTTT	CASSSRTGWNEKLFF
few	TRBV7-9	TRBJ2-1	-	TGTGCCAGCAGCCTCAACCCCGGGGGCCGTTACAATGAGCAGTTCTTC	CASSLNPGGRYNEQFF
many	TRBV10-3	TRBJ2-1	-	TGTGCCATCAGTGAGGGCGGTAGCTCCTACAATGAGCAGTTCTTC	CAISEGGSSYNEQFF
many	TRBV5-1	TRBJ1-6	TRBD1	TGCGCCAGCAGCTTGTCGACAGGGAATAATTCACCCCTCCACTTT	CASSLSTGNNSPLHF
-	TRBV10-3	TRBJ2-3	-	TGTGCCATCAGTGAGTCGGGGGGGCCAGATACGCAGTATTTT	CAISESGGPDTQYF
few	TRBV27	TRBJ1-4	-	TGTGCCAGCAGAGGGAGGGCCCTTGAAAAACTGTTTTTT	CASRGRALEKLFF
-	TRBV4-1	TRBJ1-2	-	TGCGCCAGCAGCCAAGATGGGGTCTACACCTTC	CASSQDGVYTF
-	TRBV7-6	TRBJ2-1	TRBD1	TGTGCCAGCAGCCACGGGACAGGGTACAATGAGCAGTTCTTC	CASSHGTGYNEQFF
-	TRBV12-3/TRBV12-4	TRBJ2-1	-	TGTGCCAACAGTTTTAGCCTAGGCGATGAGCAGTTCTTC	CANSFSLGDEQFF
-	TRBV18	TRBJ2-5	-	TGTGCCAGCTCACCAGGAGAACGAGAGACCCAGTACTTC	CASSPGERETQYF
-	TRBV6-6	TRBJ2-7	-	TGTGCCAGCAGTTACGACGGGCGTCAGAACGAGCAGTACTTC	CASSYDGRQNEQYF
many	TRBV10-3	TRBJ2-7	-	TGTGCCATCAGTGACCCAGGGGTTCGGTCCTACGAGCAGTACTTC	CAISDPGVRSYEQYF
many	TRBV10-3	TRBJ2-7	TRBD2	TGTGCCAGCCAGCGGGAGTTTACCTACGAGCAGTACTTC	CASQREFTYEQYF
few	TRBV2	TRBJ2-5	-	TGTGCCAGCAGTCCTGCGGACGGGCAGTACTTC	CASSPADGQYF
-	TRBV6-2/TRBV6-3	TRBJ2-5	TRBD2	TGTGCCAGCAGGACTAGCGGGGGAATGGAGACCCAGTACTTC	CASRTSGGMETQYF
-	TRBV12-3/TRBV12-4	TRBJ2-6	-	TGTGCCTGCAGTTTGAGCTCTGGGGCCAACGTCCTGACTTTC	CACSLSSGANVLTF
few	TRBV7-9	TRBJ1-2	-	TGTGCCAGCAGCGACGACAGGAAAAACTATGGCTACACCTTC	CASSDDRKNYGYTF
many	TRBV29-1	TRBJ2-3	-	TGCAGCGTACATCAGGGAATAACAGATACGCAGTATTTT	CSVHQGITDTQYF
-	TRBV15	TRBJ1-2	-	TGTGCCACCAGCGAAACGGGGCGGCCATGGTTGAGCTACACCTTC	CATSETGRPWLSYTF
-	TRBV7-2	TRBJ2-7	-	TGTGCCAGCATCGCCGACGGGTCCGGCTACGAGCAGTACTTC	CASIADGSGYEQYF
-	TRBV7-9	TRBJ2-4	TRBD1	TGTGCCAGCAATCCTTCACAGGGGACCAAAAACATTCAGTACTTC	CASNPSQGTKNIQYF
-	TRBV7-7	TRBJ2-1	-	TGTGCCAGCTGGGACGCAGACAATGAGCAGTTCTTC	CASWDADNEQFF
-	TRBV7-3	TRBJ2-1	TRBD2	TGTGCCAGCAGCCCAGGACTAGCGGGGTTAGATGAGCAGTTCTTC	CASSPGLAGLDEQFF
many	TRBV7-2	TRBJ2-3	-	TGTGCCAGCACCCAGGTGGCCGGCACAGATACGCAGTATTTT	CASTQVAGTDTQYF
many	TRBV5-1	TRBJ2-1	TRBD2	TGCGCCAGCAGCTTGAGACTAGCGGGAGGGGGTGAGCAGTTCTTC	CASSLRLAGGGEQFF
few	TRBV7-2	TRBJ2-1	TRBD2	TGTGCCAGCAGCTTAGACCTAGCGGGGGCTTCCTCCAATGAGCAGTTCTTC	CASSLDLAGASSNEQFF
once	TRBV21-1	TRBJ2-7	-	TGTGCCGGCATCGGGAGGGGACAAAATGGGGAGCAGTACTTC	CAGIGRGQNGEQYF
many	TRBV27	TRBJ2-7	-	TGTGCCAGCAGTTTAGGGCCCATGAACAGCTACGAGCAGTACTTC	CASSLGPMNSYEQYF
few	TRBV6-1	TRBJ2-7	-	TGTGCCAGCAGTGCGGGGCTCCCCTACGAGCAGTACTTC	CASSAGLPYEQYF
-	TRBV30	TRBJ1-1	-	TGTGCCTGGACCCCTGGGAACACTGAAGCTTTCTTT	CAWTPGNTEAFF